The 9 T cell receptor beta chains reported below all come from one sample, sequenced in a study of CD8 T cells in Susac syndrome (dated by TCRdb to between 2017 and 2020). To prepare the library, the immunoSEQ multiplex PCR assay was applied. RNA was extracted with the RNeasy kit and roughly 0.45 to 1 ug was reverse transcribed using random hexamers. The public sequencing data were trimmed at Q25 with fastp and processed into clonotypes with MiXCR by TCRdb, which kept only in-frame beta chains. Rows with a matching CDR3 protein are joined into one entry that keeps the most common DNA and genes. The sample table shows about 200,000 distinct CDR3 sequences, and 95% are seen once. The ten largest clonotypes hold 0.082% of the sample. The sequenced material came from CD4+ T cells from PBMCs. These receptors were obtained from a human donor with multiple sclerosis.

The chain uses TRBV20-1 and TRBJ2-1; 9 nucleotides line up with TRBD2. This CDR3 contains 14 residues. Unmatched junction bases numbered 7, after V lost 6 bases and J lost 4 bases. Germline V gives CDR1 DFQATT, CDR2 SNEGSKA (reference sequence). CDR3 nucleotide sequence: TGCAGTGCCACAGGGACTAGCACATACAATGAGCAGTTCTTC. Its translation is CSATGTSTYNEQFF.

V and J are TRBV4-1 and TRBJ1-4; D perhaps matches TRBD1 (5 bases). Looked up from germline, CDR1 is MGHRA and CDR2 is YSYEKL. V lost 4 bases and J lost 7, with 10 bases in between. The CDR3 consists of 13 residues. The CDR3 DNA is TGCGCCAGCAGCCCACACGACAGTGAAAAACTGTTTTTT. Protein: CASSPHDSEKLFF.

The gene calls are TRBV5-4 and TRBJ2-7; 7 nucleotides match TRBD1. This CDR3 region has 13 residues. The junction had 6 bases not matched to a gene; V was cut back by 4 bases and J by 5 bases. Germline CDR1 SGHNT, CDR2 YYREEE (reference sequence). CDR3 loop: CASSVTGSDEQYF. The CDR3 DNA reads TGTGCCAGCAGCGTGACAGGGAGCGACGAGCAGTACTTC.

The gene calls are TRBV10-3 and TRBJ2-2; TRBD1 aligns across 8 bases. Germline assignment: CDR1 ENHRY and CDR2 SYGVKD. There are 15 residues in the CDR3. Trimming cost V 4 bases and J 1 base; bases outside gene matches: 2. CDR3 region: CAISGTGWNTGELFF. The CDR3 DNA follows: TGTGCCATCAGTGGGACAGGGTGGAACACCGGGGAGCTGTTTTTT.

The chain couples TRBV15 to TRBJ2-3; the D is unclear. Trimming cost V 4 bases and J 4 bases, with 9 bases left between them. This CDR3 is 13 amino acids long. Germline assignment: CDR1 LNHNV and CDR2 YYDKDF (reference sequence). The CDR3 region is CATSNVGPDTQYF. For the CDR3, the DNA is TGTGCCACCAGCAATGTTGGGCCAGATACGCAGTATTTT.

The V call is TRBV20-1, the J call TRBJ2-1; 11 bases are shared with TRBD2. V lost 3 bases, J lost 15 bases, and 10 bases stayed unmatched. The length of the CDR3 is 13 residues. From germline, CDR1 is DFQATT and CDR2 SNEGSKA (reference sequence). The CDR3 reads CSASTPGLAGSFF. The CDR3 DNA is TGCAGTGCTAGTACCCCTGGACTAGCGGGTTCGTTCTTC.

This chain links TRBV29-1 with TRBJ2-1, with D tentatively TRBD2 (7 bases). CDR1 SQVTM and CDR2 ANQGSEA come from the germline V gene. V gave up 8 bases and J gave up 2 bases, with 16 bases separating them. The length of the CDR3 is 14 residues. CDR3 amino acids: CSSTRGATYNEQFF. CDR3 in DNA: TGCAGCTCGACCCGGGGGGCCACCTACAATGAGCAGTTCTTC.

The V call is TRBV5-1, the J call TRBJ1-1; 7 bases align to TRBD1. J gave up 0 bases and V 4 bases, and 6 bases lay outside the gene matches. Germline loops: CDR1 SGHRS, CDR2 YFSETQ. The CDR3 spans 15 residues. The CDR3: CASSPGDRVNTEAFF. CDR3 DNA: TGCGCCAGCAGCCCGGGGGACAGAGTGAACACTGAAGCTTTCTTT.

The chain is built from TRBV5-6 and TRBJ2-4; TRBD2 is a possible D gene (5 bases). The ends were cut back, 0 bases at V and 9 bases at J, with 13 bases in the middle. Germline CDR1 reads SGHDT; CDR2 reads YYEEEE. CDR3 size: 14 residues. CDR3 in DNA: TGTGCCAGCAGCTTGGGGAGATCGGGGAGCATTCAGTACTTC. As protein: CASSLGRSGSIQYF.